A selection of T cell receptor beta chains follows, all from one sample in a study of blood T cell repertoires in COVID-19. The table came from immunoSEQ multiplex PCR; TCRdb's copy has only in-frame clones and leaves some out. The table has around 340,000 clones, approximately 86% seen once. Sequencing was done on a sample of PBMCs or T cells enriched from blood (not recorded which). Every receptor here comes from a woman between 40 and 55 years old with acute COVID-19. The CDR3 runs from the conserved cysteine through the conserved F or W. Each record gives: J gene, V gene, CDR3 protein.

TRBJ2-1	TRBV15	CATSNPTGLGNEQFF
TRBJ1-1	TRBV7-2	CASSLVRVNTEAFF
TRBJ2-5	TRBV2	CASSERGLGTETQYF
TRBJ1-4	TRBV28	CASSDPRGRTNEKLFF
TRBJ2-1	TRBV7-3	CASSEGGYNEQFF
TRBJ1-2	TRBV6-5	CASSYSGATGTYGYTF
TRBJ2-1	TRBV19	CAVGQGGNEQFF
TRBJ2-1	TRBV20-1	CSASSGSNEQFF
TRBJ2-3	TRBV2	CASTSSKTDTQYF
TRBJ2-1	TRBV6-1	CASSEKRTKQFF
TRBJ1-5	TRBV19	CASRRGTAENQPQHF
TRBJ1-5	TRBV6-6	CASTLLAGGSGQPQHF
TRBJ2-1	TRBV7-8	CASSLGRGLALYNEQFF
TRBJ2-1	TRBV10-3	CAITGQENNEQFF
TRBJ2-5	TRBV19	CASSIVAGRQETQYF
TRBJ2-7	TRBV7-2	CASSLAGGRYEQYF
TRBJ2-7	TRBV7-9	CASSRLGVWGDSLPYEQYF
TRBJ2-3	TRBV18	CASSQQGEVNTDTQYF
TRBJ2-3	TRBV3-1/TRBV3-2	CASSPLAGGATDTQYF
TRBJ2-2	TRBV4-1	CASSQAPPTSANTGELFF
TRBJ2-4	TRBV19	CASSIDQGRNIQYF
TRBJ2-7	TRBV29-1	CSAIPLGSMSYEQYF
TRBJ2-7	TRBV5-1	CASSFPSSTYEQYF
TRBJ2-1	TRBV7-9	CASLPVAGELVNEQFF
TRBJ2-3	TRBV5-1	CASSFGQGSDTQYF
TRBJ2-5	TRBV7-2	CASSLGQGIQETQYF
TRBJ2-3	TRBV6-5	CASSSTSGRTDTQYF
TRBJ2-1	TRBV12-3/TRBV12-4	CASSPSGGGEQFF
TRBJ2-3	TRBV18	CASSPLAGVIDTQYF